Listed below are T cell receptor beta chains from one sample, sequenced in a study of T cell repertoires in cytomegalovirus infection. TCRdb re-analysed the reads in MiXCR, keeping a single row per CDR3 protein. The table shows hundreds of thousands of distinct CDR3 sequences, with roughly 31% occurring only once. The antigens for these receptors are not known. The sample consisted of cultured CD8+ T cells from PBMCs, taken from culture after CMV antigen stimulation. These receptor sequences come from a human donor in good health (CMV status not recorded). Some clones in this sample may be carry-over from other donors' samples. Both conserved end residues are part of each CDR3. D genes are given only for firm matches. Rows give clone size only sometimes, using once, few, many, or a class for an expanded clone.

cdr3_nt: TGTGCCAGCAGTTTGACTCCGGCGGGGGAGCAGTTCTTC
cdr3_aa: CASSLTPAGEQFF
j_call: TRBJ2-1
v_call: TRBV28
clone_size: few
d_call: .

cdr3_nt: TGTGCCAGCAGTCGACTCAAACAGGGTCGGGGGAATGGCTACACCTTC
cdr3_aa: CASSRLKQGRGNGYTF
j_call: TRBJ1-2
v_call: TRBV6-2/TRBV6-3
clone_size: .
d_call: .

cdr3_nt: TGCGCCAGCAGCCCCCTGACAGCAAAAACCCAGAACACTGAAGCTTTCTTT
cdr3_aa: CASSPLTAKTQNTEAFF
j_call: TRBJ1-1
v_call: TRBV5-1
clone_size: many
d_call: .

cdr3_nt: TGTGTCAGTTGGGACAGAAACCTTTCTTTCCCCTCCACCTTC
cdr3_aa: CVSWDRNLSFPSTF
j_call: TRBJ1-2
v_call: TRBV19
clone_size: .
d_call: TRBD1

cdr3_nt: TGTGCCAGCAGTTTATCCCATGAACTAGTCACCGATACGCAGTATTTT
cdr3_aa: CASSLSHELVTDTQYF
j_call: TRBJ2-3
v_call: TRBV27
clone_size: few
d_call: .

cdr3_nt: TGTGCCAGCAGTCTTTTAGGACTAGCGGGGGTCAATGAGCAGTTCTTC
cdr3_aa: CASSLLGLAGVNEQFF
j_call: TRBJ2-1
v_call: TRBV6-2/TRBV6-3
clone_size: few
d_call: TRBD2

cdr3_nt: TGTGCCAGCAGCCCCAGAGGGGCTAGCGGGGGCAACTACAATGAGCAGTTCTTC
cdr3_aa: CASSPRGASGGNYNEQFF
j_call: TRBJ2-1
v_call: TRBV7-6
clone_size: many
d_call: TRBD2

cdr3_nt: TGTGCCAGCAGCTCGACGACAAATTCCTACAATGAGCAGTTCTTC
cdr3_aa: CASSSTTNSYNEQFF
j_call: TRBJ2-1
v_call: TRBV7-6
clone_size: few
d_call: .

cdr3_nt: TGTGCCAGCAGTTTAGCGCACTCAGTCATCACTGAAGCTTTCTTT
cdr3_aa: CASSLAHSVITEAFF
j_call: TRBJ1-1
v_call: TRBV12-3/TRBV12-4
clone_size: once
d_call: .

cdr3_nt: TGTGCCAGCAGTTTATTGGGGGACCAAGAGACCCAGTACTTC
cdr3_aa: CASSLLGDQETQYF
j_call: TRBJ2-5
v_call: TRBV27
clone_size: few
d_call: .

cdr3_nt: TGTGCCAGAGGGACAACAGACAGTAATGAAAAACTGTTTTTT
cdr3_aa: CARGTTDSNEKLFF
j_call: TRBJ1-4
v_call: TRBV6-8
clone_size: .
d_call: .

cdr3_nt: TGTGCCAGTAGTATAGGCCCCTTAGGCACCGGGGAGCTGTTTTTT
cdr3_aa: CASSIGPLGTGELFF
j_call: TRBJ2-2
v_call: TRBV19
clone_size: .
d_call: .

cdr3_nt: TGTGCCAGCAGTTCTTACAGGGACAGCCAGCCCCAGCATTTT
cdr3_aa: CASSSYRDSQPQHF
j_call: TRBJ1-5
v_call: TRBV12-3/TRBV12-4
clone_size: few
d_call: TRBD1

cdr3_nt: TGTGCCAGCAGCTTACCAAATAATTCACCCCTCCACTTT
cdr3_aa: CASSLPNNSPLHF
j_call: TRBJ1-6
v_call: TRBV7-9
clone_size: .
d_call: .

cdr3_nt: TGTGCCAGCAGCCCGGTGCGGCATGAAGCTTTCTTT
cdr3_aa: CASSPVRHEAFF
j_call: TRBJ1-1
v_call: TRBV7-9
clone_size: few
d_call: .

cdr3_nt: TGTGCCAGCAGCTTGTCGACAGTATCCGCCTCTGGGGCCAACGTCCTGACTTTC
cdr3_aa: CASSLSTVSASGANVLTF
j_call: TRBJ2-6
v_call: TRBV5-4
clone_size: .
d_call: .

cdr3_nt: TGCGCCAGCAGCCAAGATAAGCCGGATACGCAGTATTTT
cdr3_aa: CASSQDKPDTQYF
j_call: TRBJ2-3
v_call: TRBV4-3
clone_size: .
d_call: .

cdr3_nt: TGTGCCAGCAGTTCCAACCCCGGGACTTTTAACACCAGGGAGCTGTTTTTT
cdr3_aa: CASSSNPGTFNTRELFF
j_call: TRBJ2-2
v_call: TRBV12-3/TRBV12-4
clone_size: .
d_call: .

cdr3_nt: TGTGCCAGCAGCTTACGGCTAGCGGGGATTTACAATGAGCAGTTCTTC
cdr3_aa: CASSLRLAGIYNEQFF
j_call: TRBJ2-1
v_call: TRBV7-2
clone_size: many
d_call: TRBD2

cdr3_nt: TGTGCCAGCAGTTTAATCGGACTCGAGGGTGAGCAGTTCTTC
cdr3_aa: CASSLIGLEGEQFF
j_call: TRBJ2-1
v_call: TRBV12-3/TRBV12-4
clone_size: .
d_call: .

cdr3_nt: TGTGCCAGCAGTCCCCCAGCAGGGTGGCAGGGCTACACCTTC
cdr3_aa: CASSPPAGWQGYTF
j_call: TRBJ1-2
v_call: TRBV28
clone_size: .
d_call: .

cdr3_nt: TGTGCCACCAGCAGAGGGACGGGGAATAACTATGGCTACACCTTC
cdr3_aa: CATSRGTGNNYGYTF
j_call: TRBJ1-2
v_call: TRBV15
clone_size: .
d_call: .

cdr3_nt: TGTGCCAGCAGCCGGGAGGGGACCAGCACAGATACGCAGTATTTT
cdr3_aa: CASSREGTSTDTQYF
j_call: TRBJ2-3
v_call: TRBV9
clone_size: .
d_call: TRBD2

cdr3_nt: TGTGCCAGCAGTCTCTCCCCGACAGGGGCAGGAAACACCATATATTTT
cdr3_aa: CASSLSPTGAGNTIYF
j_call: TRBJ1-3
v_call: TRBV27
clone_size: .
d_call: TRBD1

cdr3_nt: TGTGCCAGCAGCTTAGCAGTATTGGGCTGGCAAGAGACCCAGTACTTC
cdr3_aa: CASSLAVLGWQETQYF
j_call: TRBJ2-5
v_call: TRBV7-6
clone_size: many
d_call: .

cdr3_nt: TGTGCCAGCAGTTACGGCTCCAACCCATCCTTT
cdr3_aa: CASSYGSNPSF
j_call: TRBJ1-6
v_call: TRBV6-2/TRBV6-3
clone_size: few
d_call: .

cdr3_nt: TGTGCCAGCAGTTACATGACAGTGGGAGGAAACACTGAAGCTTTCTTT
cdr3_aa: CASSYMTVGGNTEAFF
j_call: TRBJ1-1
v_call: TRBV6-2/TRBV6-3
clone_size: .
d_call: .

cdr3_nt: TGTGCCAGCAGCCCAGGACAGGGAATCTACAATGAGCAGTTCTTC
cdr3_aa: CASSPGQGIYNEQFF
j_call: TRBJ2-1
v_call: TRBV11-2
clone_size: once
d_call: TRBD1

cdr3_nt: TGTGCCACCAGCAATGGAGAGGGAGCTTTCTTT
cdr3_aa: CATSNGEGAFF
j_call: TRBJ1-1
v_call: TRBV15
clone_size: .
d_call: .

cdr3_nt: TGTGCCAGCAGTTTTTCCCGAGGACAGGCGAAAGGAAACACCATATATTTT
cdr3_aa: CASSFSRGQAKGNTIYF
j_call: TRBJ1-3
v_call: TRBV27
clone_size: .
d_call: TRBD1

cdr3_nt: TGCGCCAGCAGCCAAGCGAACGGACCCATCACCGGGGAGCTGTTTTTT
cdr3_aa: CASSQANGPITGELFF
j_call: TRBJ2-2
v_call: TRBV4-1
clone_size: few
d_call: .

cdr3_nt: TGTGCCAGCAGCTTGATAGCGGGCACTGAAGCTTTCTTT
cdr3_aa: CASSLIAGTEAFF
j_call: TRBJ1-1
v_call: TRBV5-4
clone_size: .
d_call: .

cdr3_nt: TGTGCCAGCAGTTACGGTCCCGGCAGTGAAGCTTTCTTT
cdr3_aa: CASSYGPGSEAFF
j_call: TRBJ1-1
v_call: TRBV6-2/TRBV6-3
clone_size: few
d_call: .

cdr3_nt: TGTGCCAGCAGCTTAGCCGGGACAGGGGACAACTTTTATAGCAATCAGCCCCAGCATTTT
cdr3_aa: CASSLAGTGDNFYSNQPQHF
j_call: TRBJ1-5
v_call: TRBV7-2
clone_size: .
d_call: TRBD1

cdr3_nt: TGTGCCAGCAGTTACTCACTCGGAGCGGGGGTCTACGAGCAGTACTTC
cdr3_aa: CASSYSLGAGVYEQYF
j_call: TRBJ2-7
v_call: TRBV6-5
clone_size: few
d_call: TRBD2

cdr3_nt: TGTGCCAGCAGTTTATTCGGTCGAACAGGGACATTGGGAAGCTCCTACAATGAGCAGTTCTTC
cdr3_aa: CASSLFGRTGTLGSSYNEQFF
j_call: TRBJ2-1
v_call: TRBV27
clone_size: few
d_call: .

cdr3_nt: TGCGCCAGCAAGGGAAATCAGGGGGCCACCTACAATGAGCAGTTCTTC
cdr3_aa: CASKGNQGATYNEQFF
j_call: TRBJ2-1
v_call: TRBV5-1
clone_size: few
d_call: TRBD1

cdr3_nt: TGTGCCAGCAGCTTAGCGAACTACAGGGGGCGTAGCACAGATACGCAGTATTTT
cdr3_aa: CASSLANYRGRSTDTQYF
j_call: TRBJ2-3
v_call: TRBV7-2
clone_size: few
d_call: TRBD1

cdr3_nt: TGTGCCAGCAGCCACCGGGACAGAGGATCAGATACGCAGTATTTT
cdr3_aa: CASSHRDRGSDTQYF
j_call: TRBJ2-3
v_call: TRBV7-6
clone_size: .
d_call: TRBD1

cdr3_nt: TGTGCCAGCAGTCCCTGGACAGGGGGCGCAGGCACTGAAGCTTTCTTT
cdr3_aa: CASSPWTGGAGTEAFF
j_call: TRBJ1-1
v_call: TRBV6-5
clone_size: .
d_call: TRBD1

cdr3_nt: TGTGCCAGCAGCTTAGTAGCGGGGGGGCCTGAGACCCAGTACTTC
cdr3_aa: CASSLVAGGPETQYF
j_call: TRBJ2-5
v_call: TRBV7-8
clone_size: many
d_call: TRBD2

cdr3_nt: TGTGCCAGCCCAAAGAGGGGGGGCACTGAAGCTTTCTTT
cdr3_aa: CASPKRGGTEAFF
j_call: TRBJ1-1
v_call: TRBV6-4
clone_size: .
d_call: .

cdr3_nt: TGTGCCAGCTCCCAACGGCTGGAAAGCAATCAGCCCCAGCATTTT
cdr3_aa: CASSQRLESNQPQHF
j_call: TRBJ1-5
v_call: TRBV9
clone_size: few
d_call: .

cdr3_nt: TGTGCCAGCAGCGTAGCTGTGGGGGGGCCGACAGATACGCAGTATTTT
cdr3_aa: CASSVAVGGPTDTQYF
j_call: TRBJ2-3
v_call: TRBV9
clone_size: few
d_call: .

cdr3_nt: TGCAGTGCTAGGGACAGCCCCATCTATGGCTACACCTTC
cdr3_aa: CSARDSPIYGYTF
j_call: TRBJ1-2
v_call: TRBV20-1
clone_size: .
d_call: .